The clone carrying this T cell receptor (beta chain) was detected a few times. CDR1 SGDLS and CDR2 YYNGEE come from the germline V gene. Trimming removed 4 bases at V and 4 bases at J, with 18 bases between. There are 16 residues in the CDR3. Through a sample-barcoded 5' primer and a J-beta primer mix, a second PCR was run for roughly 6 to 11 cycles. TCRdb ran MiXCR on the 5' RACE reads and lists one entry per CDR3 protein. The sample carries about 800,000 distinct CDR3 sequences, roughly 25% recorded once. This record belongs to a study of blood T cells in healthy people across ages. The data were also submitted as part of a second study, on T cells of mothers and their children.

The sample consisted of blood. V is TRBV9 and J is TRBJ1-3, with TRBD1 as a possible D gene (6 bases). The origin of this receptor is a boy younger than 18 in good health. In nucleotides, the CDR3 is TGTGCCAGCAGCAGAGACCGGGGGGCTTCCGGAAACACCATATATTTT. Translated, it gives CASSRDRGASGNTIYF. The full variable domain, in which reference TRBV9 and TRBJ1-3 provide the parts outside the CDR3, is DSGVTQTPKHLITATGQRVTLRCSPRSGDLSVYWYQQSLDQGLQFLIQYYNGEERAKGNILERFSAQQFPDLHSELNLSSLELGDSALYFCASSRDRGASGNTIYFGEGSWLTVV.